Given below is one T cell receptor beta chain in context. This receptor's antigen is unknown. No much larger clone exists at a distance of one base, and base qualities are not known. This entry comes from a study of blood T cell repertoires in COVID-19 (dated by TCRdb to 2018 to 2021). A note on the overall study: The collaborator samples originated in the United States, Italy and Spain and spanned the acute and convalescent phases of COVID-19. The material from the prospective study consisted of cDNA or gDNA derived from T cells, B-cell-depleted T cells, or PBMCs. Deeply sampled blood TCRbeta repertoires from subjects exposed to, actively infected with, or recovered from COVID-19 were included in the dataset. The repertoires were released in a freely available public database meant as a resource for research on the immune response to SARS-CoV-2. Samples were obtained from the ongoing ImmuneRACE study (first 160 participants) and from 1,200 or so subjects provided by 6 global collaborators. A de-identified subject ID, COVID-19 status, age in years and sex were almost always included in the sample metadata. Where available, HLA class I and class II types were obtained from metadata supplied by the sample provider rather than from assay-based typing.

Study-wide findings and limitations: Clinical and demographic metadata were provided uncurated, with the amount varying by source and participant.

Whole blood was collected in K2EDTA tubes by collaborating institutions according to the institutions' own protocols. For TCRbeta analysis, collaborators shipped samples in one of three forms: frozen whole blood, isolated PBMCs, or DNA extracted from either of those sample types. The immunoSEQ Assay, a bias-controlled multiplex PCR, was used to amplify TCRbeta CDR3 regions from genomic DNA. As for the original processing: The number of nucleated cells in each sample was estimated from the amplification of reference gene primers within the assay. Sequence reads were collapsed and filtered to measure the absolute abundance of every unique TCRbeta CDR3 rearrangement. Productive Simpson clonality was computed per sample as the square root of Simpson's diversity index over productive rearrangements. Imported from immuneACCESS, the table was reduced by TCRdb to in-frame sequences with V and J called. These copies leave out some clones; in studies compared against another copy, an unresolved V gene accounts for under half, and the cause of the remainder is not known. V and J calls plus clone size are reproduced from that table; the DNA served to infer D and trimming. The sample table holds tens of thousands of clones, of which 86% were seen once. The ten largest clones take up just under 7% of the sample.

Including the terminal cysteine and phenylalanine, the CDR3 comprises 13 residues. Only the CDR3 DNA stays, 39 bases, in frame from base 1. V sheds 4 bases and J sheds 4 bases, leaving 10 bases between their ends. Via the germline V gene (reference sequence), CDR1 is LNHDA and CDR2 SQIVND. The clonotype comes from a man aged 50-59 years with active COVID-19. This chain is built from TRBV19 and TRBJ1-1; the D gene assignment is ambiguous. Input material: peripheral blood. The bases read TGTGCCAGTAGTAGCAGAGCGGCCACTGAAGCTTTCTTT. It translates as CASSSRAATEAFF.